This TCR beta chain was found in a study of cytomegalovirus exposure and HLA in healthy donors (dated by TCRdb to 2016 to 2017). Background for the entire study: In an earlier analysis of under 750 of the donors, about 270 Gb of sequence data and just under 120 million unique TCR beta sequences from about 190 million T cells were reported. An earlier analysis of 500 to 650 of the donors applied high-throughput TCR beta sequencing to assess whether each TCR beta V gene segment acted as functional or pseudogenic. To predict cytomegalovirus infection status, the study combined high-throughput TCR immunosequencing, statistical association of individual TCRs with disease status, and machine learning. The T cell repertoires of 550 to 850 subjects were profiled by immunosequencing and related to cytomegalovirus serostatus. To study patterns of TCR occurrence, a later analysis re-analyzed previously published TCR beta repertoires from just over 650 donors and added high-resolution HLA genotyping. The study aimed to test whether cataloging public T cell receptors could reveal signatures of past pathogen exposure. All discovery cohort repertoires had been generated on a single sequencing platform. Across about 380 genotyped donors of the cohort, an average of roughly 250,000 unique TCR beta nucleotide sequences per donor were sequenced, and approximately 19% of those sequences were non-productive. An early release covering 500 to 750 HLA-typed donors comprised 250 to 350 gigabases of sequencing data and 85 million to 100 million unique TCR sequences. Genome-wide SNP genotypes for about three fifths of the roughly 670 donors were used in a later genetic analysis, which treated that subset as a discovery cohort. Along with the roughly 710-subject first cohort, a separate validation cohort of some 130 different subjects was used. The genetic ancestry cluster associated with self-reported Caucasian donors included around four fifths of the 398 genotyped donors. HLA typing covered class I and class II loci at four-digit resolution. The later analysis used no new phenotypic data to find candidate immune exposures, relying instead on TCR beta sequences and their occurrence across donors. Because of strong linkage in the cohort, a few DR-DQ haplotypes were treated as single units for association and clustering. Donor age, sex, ethnicity and CMV serostatus were collected together with the repertoire data. Typing coverage differed by locus: A, B, C, DRB1 and DQB1 were typed in roughly 629-630 donors, DQA1 in about 500, DPA1 in nearly 610, and DPB1 in 400 to 490. Findings and caveats that apply to the study as a whole: Several of the top co-occurrence clusters appeared to be linked to parvovirus B19, influenza, CMV and Epstein-Barr virus, according to a later analysis. Because the 87-base-pair reads could not distinguish some IMGT-functional V segments, including TRBV6-2 and TRBV6-3, those segments were excluded. The earlier analysis of nearly 600 of the donors excluded roughly 17 rarely observed V segments, including chromosome 9 orphons, because counts were too low. Specific HLA alleles were associated with 15,000 to 20,000 TCR beta sequences at a false discovery rate of 0.05 in a later analysis. The classifier was reported to diagnose cytomegalovirus status with high specificity and sensitivity in both the original and validation cohorts. A later analysis found that TCR association rates varied across HLA loci, with DRB1 alleles showing the most associated TCRs and HLA-C alleles the fewest. In this cohort, only TCR beta chains were sequenced, and detectable features were limited by the absence of alpha or paired-chain data. Because HLA typing was missing for some donors at each locus, association tests included only the typed subset. CMV serostatus was the only immune exposure information available for the cohort. A cluster of highly shared sequence variants was judged likely to be a technical artifact of the sequencing pipeline. When HLA alleles, especially DR and DQ, strongly co-occurred, attributing TCR associations to individual alleles was difficult. The presence/absence analyses assumed that sequencing depth was roughly uniform across donors, and that assumption may not be true. In vitro tests confirmed that a few of the cytomegalovirus-associated TCR beta chains recognize cytomegalovirus antigens. It was suggested by the authors that the approach could potentially be generalized to other disease states and immunological phenotypes. A total of about 180 TCR beta chains were listed by the study as associated with cytomegalovirus. A later analysis found that HLA-associated TCR beta chains were more clonally expanded and had lower generation probabilities than equally common non-associated chains. A further reported finding was that TCR beta sequences accurately predicted the HLA-A and HLA-B alleles for most subjects in the first cohort. An association between a missense DCLRE1C variant and V-gene and J-gene trimming of TCR beta chains was found in a later genetic analysis and replicated in an independent cohort. Linkage disequilibrium might explain the correlated functional status among segregating V segments, but an unknown experimental factor could not be ruled out. According to a later genetic analysis, donors in an Asian-associated ancestry cluster had fewer N-insertions in productive TCRs than the approximately 700-donor mean. In an earlier analysis of approximately 590 of the donors, most TCR beta V segments appeared in productive rearrangements about 87% or about 30% of the time, broadly matching IMGT annotations. According to a later analysis, most CMV-associated TCR beta chains appeared to be HLA-restricted, and the HLA associations seemed to be driven largely by CMV exposure. While some public TCRs were present in many individuals, most TCR sequences turned up only very rarely across donors.

Based on the germline V gene, the CDR1 and CDR2 sequences are LGHNA and YNFKEQ. Including the terminal cysteine and phenylalanine, the CDR3 comprises 14 residues. Of the read, only the CDR3 DNA is kept; its 42 bases are in frame from base 1. V ends up 2 bases short and J 6 bases short, with an unmatched junction base count of 4. The cohort comprised some 730 healthy bone marrow donors. At the time of sampling, all cohort members were nominally healthy, though unrecorded immune exposures were likely present. The donor tested CMV seropositive, placing the donor among the 289 seropositive members of the cohort. Every donor gave a peripheral blood sample, and the peripheral blood mononuclear cells from that sample were used for TCR beta sequencing. Genomic DNA was extracted from the blood cell samples with the Qiagen DNeasy Blood Extraction Kit. On this clone: The target of this receptor is not known. No clone much larger than this one lies a single base away; base qualities are absent.

The library was made by the immunoSEQ multiplex PCR assay. The multiplex PCR relied on a mix of 60 forward primers for TCR Vbeta segments and 13 reverse primers for TCR Jbeta segments. Amplification of the CDR3 region of rearranged TCR beta genes was performed with a multiplex PCR assay on genomic DNA. The amplified TCR beta libraries were sequenced on the Illumina HiSeq System as 87-base-pair reads. As for how the authors treated the data: A later analysis counted about 80 million unique TCR beta chains across the 550 to 750 repertoires, and some 11 million of these chains were shared by at least two donors. Raw reads were error-corrected and collapsed into unique sequences with a nearest-neighbor algorithm that merged closely related sequences to remove PCR and sequencing errors. Alignment of CDR3 sequences to IMGT reference sequences was used to assign V, D and J gene segments. For a sequence to be retained, at least a six-nucleotide match to both a V gene segment and a J gene segment was required. Rearrangements were classified as productive when the CDR3 lacked stop codons and remained in frame with V and J, and all other rearrangements were classified as non-productive. CDR3 was defined according to IMGT convention as the region running from the second conserved V-encoded cysteine to the conserved J-encoded phenylalanine. The earlier analysis of approximately 590 of the donors excluded any sequence lacking an unambiguous match to a single V gene segment. An earlier analysis of approximately 590 of the donors classified V segments as functional when productive rearrangements were above 56.7% and as segregating when the standard deviation between donors was above 5%. A statistical classification framework was built to diagnose cytomegalovirus status from the catalog of TCR beta chain sequences. In a later analysis, TCR nucleotide sequences were compared against IMGT/GENE-DB human TR gene sequences so that V and J genes could be assigned. A later analysis assigned CDR3 sequences and most-parsimonious VDJ recombination scenarios with the TCRdist pipeline. In a later analysis, every TCR beta chain was defined by the combination of its CDR3 amino acid sequence and its V-gene family, and reads without a unique V-gene family were dropped. A later analysis removed 550 to 650 highly shared, low-generation-probability nucleotide sequences to deal with suspected cross-contamination and a sequencing artifact. In a later analysis, a clonal expansion index for each public chain was calculated from normalized within-repertoire ranks of inferred template counts. Generation probabilities in a later analysis came from a VDJ recombination model fitted to out-of-frame rearrangements, and those results were checked against IGoR. In a later analysis, hypergeometric tests were used to score TCR-TCR, TCR-HLA and TCR-CMV co-occurrence, with a repertoire-size bias correction applied to TCR pairs. In a later analysis, false discovery rates were estimated by permuting HLA or CMV assignments 20 times. In a later analysis, co-occurring TCRs were grouped with DBSCAN, and TCRdist sequence similarity was added when clustering was performed within HLA-allele-positive subsets. Repertoires with fewer than 30,000 or more than 120,000 public chains, plus five repertoires with anomalous nucleotide sharing, were excluded from co-occurrence clustering. TCRdb limited this immuneACCESS table to in-frame rearrangements with V and J called. A share of clones is missing; checked studies link under half to unresolved V genes, and the rest is unexplained. D and trimming come from the DNA, and the V and J calls and clone size come from that table. This sample is represented by fewer than 200,000 clones; about four fifths of them were singletons. The ten largest make up roughly 10% of the sample.

The sequence links TRBV4-2 to TRBJ1-2, with 9 middle bases fitting TRBD1. The sequenced sample was PBMCs. This receptor was taken from a man in his fifties or sixties in good health and CMV-seropositive. The CDR3 amino acid sequence is: CASSQRQGDDGYTF. The DNA sequence follows: TGTGCCAGCAGCCAAAGACAGGGGGACGATGGCTACACCTTC.